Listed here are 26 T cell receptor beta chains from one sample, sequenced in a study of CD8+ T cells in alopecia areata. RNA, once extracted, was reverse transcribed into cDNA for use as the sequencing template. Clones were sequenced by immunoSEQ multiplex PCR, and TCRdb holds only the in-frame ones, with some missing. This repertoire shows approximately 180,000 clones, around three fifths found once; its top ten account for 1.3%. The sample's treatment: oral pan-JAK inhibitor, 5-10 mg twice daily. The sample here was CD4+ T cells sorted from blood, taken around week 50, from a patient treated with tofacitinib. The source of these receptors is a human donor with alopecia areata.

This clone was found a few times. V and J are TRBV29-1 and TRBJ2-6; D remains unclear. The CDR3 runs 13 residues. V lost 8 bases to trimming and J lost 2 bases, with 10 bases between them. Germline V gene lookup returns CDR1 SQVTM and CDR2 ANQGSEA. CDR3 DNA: TGCAGCACCATTGGGCCTGGGGCCAACGTCCTGACTTTC. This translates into CSTIGPGANVLTF.

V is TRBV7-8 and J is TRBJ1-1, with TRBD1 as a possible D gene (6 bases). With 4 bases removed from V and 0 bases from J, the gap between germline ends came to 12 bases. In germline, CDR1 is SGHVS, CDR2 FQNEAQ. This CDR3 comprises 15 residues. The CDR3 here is CASSSTGMLNTEAFF. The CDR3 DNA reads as TGTGCCAGCAGCTCCACAGGGATGTTGAACACTGAAGCTTTCTTT.

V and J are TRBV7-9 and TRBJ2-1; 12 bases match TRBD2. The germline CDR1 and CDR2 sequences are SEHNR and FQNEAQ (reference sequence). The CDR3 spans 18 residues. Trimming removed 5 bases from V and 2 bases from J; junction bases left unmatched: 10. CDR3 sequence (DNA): TGTGCCAGCAGCCCCCCTCGACTAGCGGGGGACCCCTACAATGAGCAGTTCTTC. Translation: CASSPPRLAGDPYNEQFF.

In nucleotides, the CDR3 is TGTGCCTGGAGTGAGGGACAGGGTCTCGGGCAGTACTTC. Translation: CAWSEGQGLGQYF. The chain uses TRBV30 and TRBJ2-7, with 9 bases matching TRBD1. Trimming at V came to 1 base and at J to 9 bases, leaving 7 bases not matched to a gene. The CDR3 has 13 residues. Germline CDR1 is GTSNPN and CDR2 is SVGIG (reference sequence).

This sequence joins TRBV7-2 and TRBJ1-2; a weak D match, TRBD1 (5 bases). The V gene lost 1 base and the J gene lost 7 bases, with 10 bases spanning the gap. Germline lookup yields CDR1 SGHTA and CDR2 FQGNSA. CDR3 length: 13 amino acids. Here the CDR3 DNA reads TGTGCCAGCAGCTTAGGGGGTCAGGGTGGCTACACCTTC. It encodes CASSLGGQGGYTF.

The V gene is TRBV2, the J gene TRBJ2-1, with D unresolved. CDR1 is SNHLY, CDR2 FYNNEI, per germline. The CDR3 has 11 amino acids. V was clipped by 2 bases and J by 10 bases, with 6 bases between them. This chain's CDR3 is CASSESVEQFF. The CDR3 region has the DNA TGTGCCAGCAGTGAAAGCGTGGAGCAGTTCTTC. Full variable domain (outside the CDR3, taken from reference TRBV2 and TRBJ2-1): EPEVTQTPSHQVTQMGQEVILRCVPISNHLYFYWYRQILGQKVEFLVSFYNNEISEKSEIFDDQFSVERPDGSNFTLKIRSTKLEDSAMYFCASSESVEQFFGPGTRLTVL.

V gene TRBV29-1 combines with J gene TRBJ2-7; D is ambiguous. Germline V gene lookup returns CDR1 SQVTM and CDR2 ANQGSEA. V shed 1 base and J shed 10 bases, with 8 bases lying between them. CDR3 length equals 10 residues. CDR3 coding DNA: TGCAGCGTTGAAGCGGGCCTTCAGTACTTC. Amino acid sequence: CSVEAGLQYF.

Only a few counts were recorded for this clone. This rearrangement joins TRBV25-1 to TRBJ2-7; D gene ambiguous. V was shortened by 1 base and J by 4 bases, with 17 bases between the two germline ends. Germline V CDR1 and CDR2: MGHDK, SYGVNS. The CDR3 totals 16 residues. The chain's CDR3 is CASSEFDRVWAYEQYF. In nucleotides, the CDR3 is TGTGCCAGCAGTGAATTTGATAGGGTGTGGGCATACGAGCAGTACTTC.

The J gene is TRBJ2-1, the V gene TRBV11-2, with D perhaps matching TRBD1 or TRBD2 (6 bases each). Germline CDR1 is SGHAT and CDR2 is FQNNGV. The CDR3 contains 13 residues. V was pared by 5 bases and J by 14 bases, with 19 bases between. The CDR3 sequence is CASSAQGRGSKFF. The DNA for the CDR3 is TGTGCCAGCAGCGCCCAGGGGCGGGGATCGAAGTTCTTC.

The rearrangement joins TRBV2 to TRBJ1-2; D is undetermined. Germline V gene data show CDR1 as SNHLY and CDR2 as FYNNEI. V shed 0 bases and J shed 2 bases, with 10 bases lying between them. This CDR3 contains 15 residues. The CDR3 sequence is CASSEALAMNYGYTF. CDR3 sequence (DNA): TGTGCCAGCAGTGAAGCGCTTGCGATGAACTATGGCTACACCTTC.

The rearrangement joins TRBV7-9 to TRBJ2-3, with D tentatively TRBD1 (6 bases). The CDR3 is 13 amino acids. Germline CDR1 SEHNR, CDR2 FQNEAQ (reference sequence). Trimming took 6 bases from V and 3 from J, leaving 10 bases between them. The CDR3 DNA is TGTGCCAGCAGTTATACAGGGACAGATACGCAGTATTTT. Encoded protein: CASSYTGTDTQYF.

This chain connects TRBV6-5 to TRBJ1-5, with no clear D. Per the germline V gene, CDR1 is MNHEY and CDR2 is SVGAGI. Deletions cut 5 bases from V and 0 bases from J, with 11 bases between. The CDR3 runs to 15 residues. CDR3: CASSPRAYSNQPQHF. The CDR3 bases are TGTGCCAGCAGTCCACGGGCATATAGCAATCAGCCCCAGCATTTT.

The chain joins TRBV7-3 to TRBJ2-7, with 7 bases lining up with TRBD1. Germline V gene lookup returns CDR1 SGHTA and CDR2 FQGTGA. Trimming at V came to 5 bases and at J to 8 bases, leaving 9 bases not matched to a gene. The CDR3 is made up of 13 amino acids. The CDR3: CASSASGTEKQYF. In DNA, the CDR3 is TGTGCCAGCAGCGCCTCCGGGACAGAAAAGCAGTACTTC.

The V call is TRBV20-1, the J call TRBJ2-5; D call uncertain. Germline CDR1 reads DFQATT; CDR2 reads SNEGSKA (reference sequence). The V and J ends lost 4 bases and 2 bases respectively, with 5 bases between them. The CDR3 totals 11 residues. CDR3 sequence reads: CSATLQETQYF. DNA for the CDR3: TGCAGTGCTACCCTACAAGAGACCCAGTACTTC.

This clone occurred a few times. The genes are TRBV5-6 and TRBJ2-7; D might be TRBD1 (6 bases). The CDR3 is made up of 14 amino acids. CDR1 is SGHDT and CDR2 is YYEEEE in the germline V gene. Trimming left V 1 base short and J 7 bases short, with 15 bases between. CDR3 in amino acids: CASSLRTVIREQYF. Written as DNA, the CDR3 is TGTGCCAGCAGCTTGAGGACAGTCATCCGAGAGCAGTACTTC.

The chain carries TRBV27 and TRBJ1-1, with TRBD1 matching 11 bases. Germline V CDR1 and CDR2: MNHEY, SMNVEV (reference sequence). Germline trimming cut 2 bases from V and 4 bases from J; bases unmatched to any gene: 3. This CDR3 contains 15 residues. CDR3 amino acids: CASSLGTGGGTEAFF. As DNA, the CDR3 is TGTGCCAGCAGTTTAGGGACAGGGGGAGGCACTGAAGCTTTCTTT.

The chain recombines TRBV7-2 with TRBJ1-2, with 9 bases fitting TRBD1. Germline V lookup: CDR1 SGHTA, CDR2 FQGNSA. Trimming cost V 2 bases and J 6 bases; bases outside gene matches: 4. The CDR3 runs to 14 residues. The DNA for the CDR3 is TGTGCCAGCAGCTTATACAGGGGGCTGGATGGCTACACCTTC. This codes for CASSLYRGLDGYTF.

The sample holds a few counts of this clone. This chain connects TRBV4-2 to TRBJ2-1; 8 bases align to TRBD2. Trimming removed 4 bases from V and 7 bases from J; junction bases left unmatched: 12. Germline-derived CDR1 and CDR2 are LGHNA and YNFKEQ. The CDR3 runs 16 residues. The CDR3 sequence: CASSLARTSKGNEQFF. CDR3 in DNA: TGTGCCAGCAGCCTAGCCCGGACTAGCAAGGGGAATGAGCAGTTCTTC.

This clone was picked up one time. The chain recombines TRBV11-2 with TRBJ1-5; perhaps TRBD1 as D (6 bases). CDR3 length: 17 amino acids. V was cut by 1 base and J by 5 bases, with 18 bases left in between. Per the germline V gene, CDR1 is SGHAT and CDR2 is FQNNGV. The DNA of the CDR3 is TGTGCCAGCAGCTTAGCCCGCCCCGGGGGCTGGGATCAGCCCCAGCATTTT. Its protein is CASSLARPGGWDQPQHF.

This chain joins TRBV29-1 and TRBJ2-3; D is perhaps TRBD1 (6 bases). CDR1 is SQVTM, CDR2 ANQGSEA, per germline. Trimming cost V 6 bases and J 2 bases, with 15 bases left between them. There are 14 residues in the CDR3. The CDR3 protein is CSVSRDIDTDTQYF. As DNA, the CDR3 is TGCAGCGTCAGCCGGGACATCGACACAGATACGCAGTATTTT.

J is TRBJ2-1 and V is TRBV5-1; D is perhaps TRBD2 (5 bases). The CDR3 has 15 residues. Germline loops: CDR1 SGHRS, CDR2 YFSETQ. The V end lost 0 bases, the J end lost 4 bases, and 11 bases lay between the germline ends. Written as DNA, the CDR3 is TGCGCCAGCAGCTTGGAACTAGGGAGTTACAATGAGCAGTTCTTC. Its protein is CASSLELGSYNEQFF.

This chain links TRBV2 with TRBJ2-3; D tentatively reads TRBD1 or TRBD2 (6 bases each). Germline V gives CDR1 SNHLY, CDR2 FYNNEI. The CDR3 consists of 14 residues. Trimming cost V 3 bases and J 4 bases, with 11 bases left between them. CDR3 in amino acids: CASSEGRGPDTQYF. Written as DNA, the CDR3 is TGTGCCAGCAGTGAGGGCCGGGGGCCAGATACGCAGTATTTT.

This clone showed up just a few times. CDR3 residues: CASSLYSGNTIYF. The DNA for the CDR3 is TGTGCCAGCAGCTTATACTCTGGAAACACCATATATTTT. The chain combines TRBV7-3 with TRBJ1-3; D remains ambiguous. The CDR3 covers 13 residues. The V gene lost 2 bases and the J gene lost 0 bases, with 2 bases spanning the gap. Germline assignment: CDR1 SGHTA and CDR2 FQGTGA.

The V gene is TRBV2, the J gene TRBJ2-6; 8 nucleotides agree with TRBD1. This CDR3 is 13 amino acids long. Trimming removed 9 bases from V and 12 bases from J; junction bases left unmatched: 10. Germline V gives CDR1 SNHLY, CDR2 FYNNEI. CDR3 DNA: TGTGCCAGAACCGACAGGGGTCGGGCCGTCCTGACTTTC. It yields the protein CARTDRGRAVLTF. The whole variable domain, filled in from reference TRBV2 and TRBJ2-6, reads EPEVTQTPSHQVTQMGQEVILRCVPISNHLYFYWYRQILGQKVEFLVSFYNNEISEKSEIFDDQFSVERPDGSNFTLKIRSTKLEDSAMYFCARTDRGRAVLTFGAGSRLTVL.

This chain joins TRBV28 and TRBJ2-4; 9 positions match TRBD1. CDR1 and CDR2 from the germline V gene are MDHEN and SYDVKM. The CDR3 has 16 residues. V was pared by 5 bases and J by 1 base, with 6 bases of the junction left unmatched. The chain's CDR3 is CASSQGQGQAKNIQYF. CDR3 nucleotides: TGTGCCAGCAGTCAAGGACAGGGGCAGGCCAAAAACATTCAGTACTTC.

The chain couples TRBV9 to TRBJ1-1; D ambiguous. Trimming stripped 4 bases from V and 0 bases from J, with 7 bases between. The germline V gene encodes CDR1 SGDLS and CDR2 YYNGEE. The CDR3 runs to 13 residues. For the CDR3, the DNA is TGTGCCAGCAGCCCCGCGATGAACACTGAAGCTTTCTTT. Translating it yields CASSPAMNTEAFF. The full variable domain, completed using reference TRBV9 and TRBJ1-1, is DSGVTQTPKHLITATGQRVTLRCSPRSGDLSVYWYQQSLDQGLQFLIQYYNGEERAKGNILERFSAQQFPDLHSELNLSSLELGDSALYFCASSPAMNTEAFFGQGTRLTVV.